The 28 T cell receptor beta chains in this list originate from one sample, sequenced in a study of shared clonotypes between healthy human individuals. Some clones are missing from TCRdb's copy, which holds only in-frame ones; the method was immunoSEQ multiplex PCR. The data show over 700,000 clones, 72% seen once. Sequencing was done on a sample of memory CD4+ T cells sorted from blood. The subset denotes: CD45RA-negative fraction. The receptors were sampled from a woman aged 25-40 years in good health.

This rearrangement joins TRBV6-4 to TRBJ1-4, with TRBD1 matching over 7 bases. This CDR3 has 15 amino acids. V shed 8 bases and J 4 bases; nucleotides not matched to a gene: 10. Germline CDR1 reads MRHNA; CDR2 reads SNTAGT. The CDR3: CASAQRDSYNEKLFF. The CDR3 DNA reads as TGTGCCAGCGCTCAGAGGGACAGCTATAATGAAAAACTGTTTTTT.

This clone was counted once. The CDR3 DNA reads TGTGCCAGTAGTGGTGGGGGGTCTTCTAGCACAGATACGCAGTATTTT. Protein sequence: CASSGGGSSSTDTQYF. V usage is TRBV19 and J usage is TRBJ2-3, with a weak D call TRBD2 (6 bases). Trimming pared 5 bases from V and 0 bases from J, leaving 15 bases between. Per germline, CDR1 LNHDA and CDR2 SQIVND (reference sequence). There are 16 residues in the CDR3. The variable domain in full, with the rest retrieved from reference TRBV19 and TRBJ2-3, is DGGITQSPKYLFRKEGQNVTLSCEQNLNHDAMYWYRQDPGQGLRLIYYSQIVNDFQKGDIAEGYSVSREKKESFPLTVTSAQKNPTAFYLCASSGGGSSSTDTQYFGPGTRLTVL.

This clone turned up a few times. The V gene is TRBV28, the J gene TRBJ2-7; a possible D gene is TRBD1 (6 bases). V was clipped by 7 bases and J by 4 bases, with 20 bases between them. Germline CDR1 is MDHEN and CDR2 is SYDVKM. The CDR3 is 15 amino acids. The CDR3 region has the DNA TGTGCCAGCACCAAAAACCCGGGACAAGGATACGAGCAGTACTTC. This encodes CASTKNPGQGYEQYF.

The CDR3: CAISDDSYEQYF. As DNA, the CDR3 is TGTGCCATCAGTGATGACTCCTACGAGCAGTACTTC. The rearrangement links TRBV10-3 to TRBJ2-7, with unresolved D. The CDR3 runs 12 residues. Looked up from germline, CDR1 is ENHRY and CDR2 is SYGVKD. The V end was cut by 3 bases, the J end by 0 bases, with 3 bases between.

This clone has only a few counts. The J gene is TRBJ1-5, the V gene TRBV2; the match to TRBD1 covers 9 bases. The CDR3 contains 17 residues. CDR1 SNHLY and CDR2 FYNNEI come from the germline V gene. V trimming: 3 bases; J trimming: 1 base; junction bases outside the gene matches: 7. This chain's CDR3 is CASSDGGTGRSNQPQHF. CDR3 in DNA: TGTGCCAGCAGTGACGGAGGGACAGGGAGAAGCAATCAGCCCCAGCATTTT.

The chain combines TRBV5-1 with TRBJ2-2; D is uncertain. V was cut by 3 bases and J by 3 bases, with 12 bases left in between. The CDR3 totals 15 residues. Germline V gene sequence: CDR1 SGHRS, CDR2 YFSETQ. CDR3 in amino acids: CASSSLTDYTGELFF. The CDR3 region has the DNA TGCGCCAGCAGCTCTTTGACTGATTACACCGGGGAGCTGTTTTTT.

On this clone: An end of the junction does not agree with germline; a read error may underlie this. The J gene is TRBJ2-1, the V gene TRBV7-2; 8 nucleotides match TRBD2. Germline CDR1 is SGHTA and CDR2 is FQGNSA. This CDR3 spans 15 amino acids. The CDR3 region has the DNA TGTGCCAGCAGCCCAGCTAGCGGGCAGTACAGTGAGCAGTTCTTC. Its translation is CASSPASGQYSEQFF.

The chain recombines TRBV28 with TRBJ2-7, with 9 bases that match TRBD1. V lost 5 bases to trimming and J lost 3 bases; unmatched junction nucleotides: 8. Germline-derived CDR1 and CDR2 are MDHEN and SYDVKM. The CDR3 contains 15 residues. CDR3 coding DNA: TGTGCCAGCAGTAGTACAGGGGGCATTGGCTACGAGCAGTACTTC. Residues: CASSSTGGIGYEQYF.

This clone was picked up one time. The rearrangement links TRBV23-1 to TRBJ2-4; possibly TRBD1 for D (6 bases). TRBV23-1 is an ORF, and what it does is uncertain. The CDR3 length is 13 residues. V was cut by 0 bases and J by 6 bases, with 6 bases left in between. This CDR3 reads CASSQSDRNIQYF. CDR3 in DNA: TGCGCCAGCAGTCAATCGGACAGAAACATTCAGTACTTC.

The sample holds many counts of this clone. This chain uses TRBV4-1 with TRBJ2-4; D possibly corresponds to TRBD1 (7 bases). V was cut by 0 bases and J by 4 bases, with 19 bases left in between. This CDR3 has 18 amino acids. Germline assignment: CDR1 MGHRA and CDR2 YSYEKL. CDR3 DNA: TGCGCCAGCAGCCAAGAAAACCAAAGGGGGGACAGAAAAAACATTCAGTACTTC. Protein product: CASSQENQRGDRKNIQYF.

The CDR3, as DNA: TGCAGCGTTGAACAAAGGGACAGGGTCGGCTACACCTTC. Protein: CSVEQRDRVGYTF. This rearrangement joins TRBV29-1 to TRBJ1-2, with 9 bases identical to TRBD1. Unmatched junction bases numbered 6, after V lost 2 bases and J lost 8 bases. Per germline, CDR1 SQVTM and CDR2 ANQGSEA. The length of the CDR3 is 13 residues.

The chain combines TRBV2 with TRBJ2-1; the D is unclear. Germline CDR1 reads SNHLY; CDR2 reads FYNNEI. CDR3 length equals 13 residues. With 6 bases removed from V and 2 bases from J, the gap between germline ends came to 8 bases. Written as DNA, the CDR3 is TGTGCCAGCAGCAGGCTGACCTACAATGAGCAGTTCTTC. This translates into CASSRLTYNEQFF.

The V call is TRBV19, the J call TRBJ1-4; D ambiguous. V shed 4 bases and J shed 6 bases, with 18 bases lying between them. The CDR3 contains 16 residues. Germline assignment: CDR1 LNHDA and CDR2 SQIVND (reference sequence). The CDR3 DNA reads as TGTGCCAGTAGTAACCGTGGTCGGTTAACGGATGAAAAACTGTTTTTT. It codes for CASSNRGRLTDEKLFF.

This chain links TRBV10-3 with TRBJ2-2, with 12 bases matching TRBD2. The CDR3 extends over 17 amino acids. Germline loops: CDR1 ENHRY, CDR2 SYGVKD. The junction had 7 bases not matched to a gene; V was cut back by 4 bases and J by 4 bases. DNA for the CDR3: TGTGCCATCAGTGGGCAGACTAGCGGGAGAGGCACCGGGGAGCTGTTTTTT. Protein sequence: CAISGQTSGRGTGELFF.

This clone was seen repeatedly, ten times or more. CDR3 nucleotides: TGTGCCAGTAGTATGGGCGGGGGGCCATACTATGGCTACACCTTC. Protein product: CASSMGGGPYYGYTF. The J gene is TRBJ1-2, the V gene TRBV19; tentative D call: TRBD1 (6 bases). V was cut by 3 bases and J by 3 bases, with 14 bases left in between. The CDR3 length is 15 residues. The germline V gene has CDR1 LNHDA and CDR2 SQIVND (reference sequence).

The chain is built from TRBV7-8 and TRBJ2-7, with TRBD1 matching 7 bases. CDR1 is SGHVS and CDR2 is FQNEAQ in the germline V gene. This CDR3 comprises 14 residues. With V trimmed by 3 bases and J by 1 base, 3 bases remained unmatched. In DNA, the CDR3 is TGTGCCAGCAGCTTCCTGACAGGGTCCTACGAGCAGTACTTC. Amino acid sequence: CASSFLTGSYEQYF.

The V call is TRBV5-1, the J call TRBJ2-1; D is undetermined. V was shortened by 0 bases and J by 4 bases, with 11 bases between the two germline ends. The CDR3 runs 15 residues. The germline V gene has CDR1 SGHRS and CDR2 YFSETQ. The CDR3 sequence is CASSLDNTEYNEQFF. Here the CDR3 DNA reads TGCGCCAGCAGCTTGGATAACACGGAATACAATGAGCAGTTCTTC. Looking up the rest from reference TRBV5-1 and TRBJ2-1 gives the full variable domain: KAGVTQTPRYLIKTRGQQVTLSCSPISGHRSVSWYQQTPGQGLQFLFEYFSETQRNKGNFPGRFSGRQFSNSRSEMNVSTLELGDSALYLCASSLDNTEYNEQFFGPGTRLTVL.

The chain carries TRBV11-2 and TRBJ2-7, with 7 bases matching TRBD2. This CDR3 region has 16 residues. Trimming cost V 5 bases and J 0 bases; bases outside gene matches: 10. Per germline, CDR1 SGHAT and CDR2 FQNNGV. CDR3 amino acids: CASSPDGGNPSYEQYF. The CDR3 coding sequence is TGTGCCAGCAGCCCGGACGGGGGGAACCCCTCCTACGAGCAGTACTTC. Variable domain in full (rest from reference TRBV11-2 and TRBJ2-7): EAGVAQSPRYKIIEKRQSVAFWCNPISGHATLYWYQQILGQGPKLLIQFQNNGVVDDSQLPKDRFSAERLKGVDSTLKIQPAKLEDSAVYLCASSPDGGNPSYEQYFGPGTRLTVT.

This clone was found many times. The chain recombines TRBV20-1 with TRBJ2-7; D is unresolved. CDR1 and CDR2 from the germline V gene are DFQATT and SNEGSKA (reference sequence). The CDR3 has 11 residues. V lost 5 bases and J 3 bases, leaving 8 bases between the germline ends. The CDR3 loop reads CSAAQNYEQYF. Written as DNA, the CDR3 is TGCAGTGCTGCCCAAAACTACGAGCAGTACTTC.

This clone was seen repeatedly, ten times or more. The chain is built from TRBV5-1 and TRBJ2-1, with 9 nucleotides matching TRBD2. The V and J ends lost 4 bases and 6 bases, in that order; junction bases with no gene match: 8. The germline V gene encodes CDR1 SGHRS and CDR2 YFSETQ. The CDR3 runs to 15 residues. The CDR3 DNA is TGCGCCAGCAGCCCCTCAGCGGGAGGCCTCAATGAGCAGTTCTTC. Translating it yields CASSPSAGGLNEQFF.

V usage is TRBV9 and J usage is TRBJ2-2; unclear D gene. This CDR3 has 14 amino acids. The germline gives CDR1 SGDLS, CDR2 YYNGEE. V was trimmed by 1 base and J by 5 bases, leaving 9 bases between them. DNA of the CDR3: TGTGCCAGCAGCGTAAGCGCTGCGACCGGGGAGCTGTTTTTT. Translating gives CASSVSAATGELFF.

Worth noting for this clone: The sample holds other DNA sequences that translate to the same CDR3. The chain recombines TRBV28 with TRBJ2-7; unclear D gene. CDR1 MDHEN and CDR2 SYDVKM come from the germline V gene. Deletions cut 6 bases from V and 3 bases from J, with 9 bases between. The CDR3 sequence is 12 residues long. CDR3 nucleotide sequence: TGTGCCAGCAGCCGACTCTTCTACGAGCAGTACTTC. It specifies CASSRLFYEQYF.

This clone was observed a single time. The gene calls are TRBV2 and TRBJ1-1; D is uncertain. V shed 7 bases and J shed 8 bases, with 14 bases lying between them. This CDR3 is built from 12 residues. Germline CDR1 is SNHLY and CDR2 is FYNNEI. DNA for the CDR3: TGTGCCAGCAAACTCGATGCTGGGGAAGCTTTCTTT. The encoded protein is CASKLDAGEAFF.

The chain combines TRBV21-1 with TRBJ2-7; the table names TRBD1, a call not compared with the DNA. TRBV21-1 is an annotated pseudogene. The CDR3 totals 19 residues. The CDR3 spells CASSKTYPDSLQSSYEQYF. CDR3 coding DNA: TGTGCCAGCAGCAAAACTTATCCCGACAGTCTCCAGAGCTCCTACGAGCAGTACTTC.

This clone has only a few counts. The chain joins TRBV5-4 to TRBJ2-1, with D unclear. Germline CDR1 reads SGHNT; CDR2 reads YYREEE (reference sequence). The V and J ends lost 4 bases and 6 bases respectively, with 11 bases between them. The CDR3 sequence is 13 residues long. In DNA, the CDR3 is TGTGCCAGCAGCCGGAAGGCAAGCAATGAGCAGTTCTTC. Its protein is CASSRKASNEQFF.

This chain joins TRBV5-4 and TRBJ2-2; unclear D gene. Germline V gene sequence: CDR1 SGHNT, CDR2 YYREEE (reference sequence). Trimming shortened V by 4 bases and J by 8 bases, and 15 bases separated the two germline ends. This CDR3 contains 14 residues. CDR3 DNA sequence: TGTGCCAGCAGCATTCAGACGCCCCCGGGGGAGCTGTTTTTT. As protein: CASSIQTPPGELFF.

The sample holds a few counts of this clone. Written as DNA, the CDR3 is TGTGCCAGTAGTATTGGGACAGTCTATGGCGGCTACACCTTC. This encodes CASSIGTVYGGYTF. This chain links TRBV19 with TRBJ1-2, with 7 bases lining up with TRBD1. This CDR3 is 14 amino acids long. Germline V gene sequence: CDR1 LNHDA, CDR2 SQIVND (reference sequence). With V trimmed by 3 bases and J by 8 bases, 9 bases remained unmatched.

This clone was observed a handful of times. V usage is TRBV7-9 and J usage is TRBJ2-2, with D unresolved. Germline V gives CDR1 SEHNR, CDR2 FQNEAQ (reference sequence). The V and J ends lost 4 bases and 2 bases respectively, with 5 bases between them. CDR3 length: 13 amino acids. In nucleotides, the CDR3 is TGTGCCAGCAGCTCTAAAAACACCGGGGAGCTGTTTTTT. This encodes CASSSKNTGELFF.